This T cell receptor (beta chain) was obtained from a study of T cell responses to AZD1222 COVID-19 vaccine. Study outcomes and limitations: Donors were mostly white British, more females; clonal diversity possibly underestimated. No day 14 peak samples; only post-peak repertoires were characterized.

CDR1 is LGHDT, CDR2 YNNKEL, per germline (reference sequence). Trimming removed 0 bases from V and 4 bases from J, with 4 bases in between. This CDR3 contains 13 residues. Using immunoSEQ multiplex PCR, the repertoire was profiled, and TCRdb retains in-frame clones only, with some absent. The sample consists of around 180,000 clones, 85% to 90% of them appearing once. About this clone: The antigen remains unidentified.

The material was peripheral blood, obtained on day 0 of AZD1222 vaccination. The clonotype originates from an adult in good health. V is TRBV3-1 (or the pseudogene TRBV3-2) and J is TRBJ1-5; D is unclear. The CDR3 DNA reads as TGTGCCAGCAGCCAAGAGGCGAATCAGCCCCAGCATTTT. This gives the protein CASSQEANQPQHF.